Below, 18 T cell receptor beta chains from the same sample are listed, as sequenced in a study of cytomegalovirus exposure and HLA in healthy donors. This PCR relied on a set of 60 Vbeta primers and 13 Jbeta primers. Repertoires were generated with immunoSEQ multiplex PCR, while TCRdb's copy carries only in-frame clones and drops some. Of more than 100,000 clones in the sample, around 83% are singletons; the top ten hold around 8.1%. The source material was PBMCs. The receptors come from a woman aged 50 to 65 in good health and CMV-seropositive.

This clone was observed a single time. The chain is built from TRBV7-2 and TRBJ2-7; 9 bases map to TRBD1. CDR1 is SGHTA and CDR2 is FQGNSA in the germline V gene. The junction had 7 bases not matched to a gene; V was cut back by 5 bases and J by 2 bases. The CDR3 is made up of 15 amino acids. The CDR3 here is CASSRTGGVPYEQYF. The CDR3 DNA is TGTGCCAGCAGCCGAACAGGGGGCGTCCCCTACGAGCAGTACTTC.

J is TRBJ2-5 and V is TRBV7-9, with TRBD1 identical over 7 bases. The last part of the DNA fits TRBJ2-7 better; the J call may be wrong. The CDR3 is 14 residues long. The germline V gene has CDR1 SEHNR and CDR2 FQNEAQ (reference sequence). The CDR3: CASSLRDSLYEQYF. The CDR3 coding sequence is TGTGCCAGCAGCTTACGGGACAGTCTCTACGAGCAGTACTTC.

The chain recombines TRBV29-1 with TRBJ1-2; 7 bases are shared with TRBD1. This CDR3 comprises 12 residues. V lost 7 bases, J lost 4 bases, and 6 bases stayed unmatched. Germline-derived CDR1 and CDR2 are SQVTM and ANQGSEA. CDR3 protein: CSADRDFYGYTF. The CDR3 region has the DNA TGCAGCGCTGACAGGGACTTCTATGGCTACACCTTC.

The V gene is TRBV11-2, the J gene TRBJ2-6; D not certain. This CDR3 has 15 amino acids. The V gene's germline CDR1 is SGHAT and CDR2 FQNNGV. V dropped 5 bases and J dropped 4 bases, with 12 bases sitting between them. As DNA, the CDR3 is TGTGCCAGCAGCCCCCGGGTGGCCGGGGCCAACGTCCTGACTTTC. Its protein is CASSPRVAGANVLTF. The whole variable domain, remainder taken from reference TRBV11-2 and TRBJ2-6, is EAGVAQSPRYKIIEKRQSVAFWCNPISGHATLYWYQQILGQGPKLLIQFQNNGVVDDSQLPKDRFSAERLKGVDSTLKIQPAKLEDSAVYLCASSPRVAGANVLTFGAGSRLTVL.

This clone was picked up a small number of times. This sequence joins TRBV30 and TRBJ1-5; D is possibly TRBD1 (6 bases). Germline loops: CDR1 GTSNPN, CDR2 SVGIG (reference sequence). The V end was cut by 1 base, the J end by 9 bases, with 22 bases between. The CDR3 totals 16 residues. CDR3 bases: TGTGCCTGGAGTGACCAGGACAGTTGGGGAAACGGGCCCCAGCATTTT. The encoded protein is CAWSDQDSWGNGPQHF.

The chain has TRBV19 and TRBJ2-3; 10 bases match TRBD2. Losses at the gene ends were 5 bases for V and 11 bases for J; bases not matched to a gene: 7. The CDR3 totals 13 residues. Per germline, CDR1 LNHDA and CDR2 SQIVND (reference sequence). Written as DNA, the CDR3 is TGTGCCAGTAGTGTAAGCCGACTAGCGGGGCAGTATTTT. It specifies CASSVSRLAGQYF.

This clone was seen only a few times. The gene calls are TRBV9 and TRBJ2-2; the D gene is possibly TRBD2 (5 bases). The ends were cut back, 4 bases at V and 5 bases at J, with 18 bases in the middle. Germline-derived CDR1 and CDR2 are SGDLS and YYNGEE. The CDR3 is 16 amino acids. The CDR3, as DNA: TGTGCCAGCAGCCCCCCCGTCTTTAGCGAGACCGGGGAGCTGTTTTTT. Its translation is CASSPPVFSETGELFF.

V is TRBV7-9 and J is TRBJ2-2; 12 nucleotides match TRBD1. After removal of 7 bases from V and 5 bases from J, the junction contained 8 bases not matched to a gene. This CDR3 has 16 amino acids. Per germline, CDR1 SEHNR and CDR2 FQNEAQ (reference sequence). CDR3 nucleotide sequence: TGTGCCAGCAACTCTCCGGGACAGGGGGCAACCGGGGAGCTGTTTTTT. It is translated as CASNSPGQGATGELFF.

This chain links TRBV2 with TRBJ1-6, with 10 nucleotides matching TRBD1. Looked up from germline, CDR1 is SNHLY and CDR2 is FYNNEI. The CDR3 covers 16 residues. V shed 6 bases, J shed 6 bases, and the junction held 8 bases outside the gene matches. The CDR3: CASSRDRGGINSPLHF. The CDR3 bases are TGTGCCAGCAGCCGGGACAGGGGAGGCATTAATTCACCCCTCCACTTT.

The chain recombines TRBV11-3 with TRBJ2-5; a possible D gene is TRBD1 (6 bases). The CDR3 length is 15 residues. V dropped 6 bases and J dropped 4 bases, with 18 bases sitting between them. The V gene's germline CDR1 is SGHNT and CDR2 YENEEA. The CDR3 protein is CASRFTVWGRETQYF. CDR3 sequence (DNA): TGTGCCAGCAGGTTTACGGTATGGGGGCGAGAGACCCAGTACTTC.

The V gene is TRBV18, the J gene TRBJ2-5; TRBD2 is a possible D gene (6 bases). V was shortened by 1 base and J by 4 bases, with 16 bases between the two germline ends. The CDR3 sequence is 16 residues long. Germline V gene lookup returns CDR1 KGHSH and CDR2 LQKENI. CDR3 sequence: CASSPLRGSRGETQYF. CDR3 bases: TGTGCCAGCTCACCACTCCGGGGGAGTCGGGGAGAGACCCAGTACTTC.

This clone was found once. The gene calls are TRBV5-1 and TRBJ1-1, with 8 positions matching TRBD1. CDR1 is SGHRS and CDR2 is YFSETQ in the germline V gene. V gave up 3 bases and J gave up 4 bases; unmatched junction bases: 5. This CDR3 is 14 amino acids long. CDR3 residues: CASSSLTGGTEAFF. The DNA for the CDR3 is TGCGCCAGCAGCTCCCTTACAGGGGGCACTGAAGCTTTCTTT. The variable domain in full, completed from reference TRBV5-1 and TRBJ1-1, reads KAGVTQTPRYLIKTRGQQVTLSCSPISGHRSVSWYQQTPGQGLQFLFEYFSETQRNKGNFPGRFSGRQFSNSRSEMNVSTLELGDSALYLCASSSLTGGTEAFFGQGTRLTVV.

CDR3 DNA: TGTGCCAGCAGTTTATGGACAGGGCAACAGCCCCAGCATTTT. Amino acid sequence: CASSLWTGQQPQHF. The J gene is TRBJ1-5, the V gene TRBV28, with TRBD1 matching 7 bases. The germline V gene encodes CDR1 MDHEN and CDR2 SYDVKM. The CDR3 length is 14 residues. J lost 7 bases, V lost 0 bases, and 3 bases had no gene match.

The V and J genes are TRBV5-1 and TRBJ1-5, with D tentatively TRBD1 (5 bases). Trimming left V 1 base short and J 6 bases short, with 14 bases between. The germline V gene encodes CDR1 SGHRS and CDR2 YFSETQ. This CDR3 has 15 amino acids. The CDR3 sequence: CASSLNTGRGQPQHF. In nucleotides, the CDR3 is TGCGCCAGCAGCTTGAACACGGGGAGGGGTCAGCCCCAGCATTTT. Complete variable domain (other parts from reference TRBV5-1 and TRBJ1-5): KAGVTQTPRYLIKTRGQQVTLSCSPISGHRSVSWYQQTPGQGLQFLFEYFSETQRNKGNFPGRFSGRQFSNSRSEMNVSTLELGDSALYLCASSLNTGRGQPQHFGDGTRLSIL.

This clone has only a few counts. The chain's CDR3 is CASSLAGTENTEAFF. CDR3 in DNA: TGTGCCAGCAGCTTGGCAGGGACAGAGAACACTGAAGCTTTCTTT. This sequence joins TRBV5-4 and TRBJ1-1, with 7 nucleotides matching TRBD1. V was clipped by 0 bases and J by 1 base; unmatched bases: 3. This CDR3 is built from 15 residues. Germline lookup yields CDR1 SGHNT and CDR2 YYREEE (reference sequence).

J is TRBJ2-1 and V is TRBV21-1; the table gives TRBD2 as D, unverified against the DNA. TRBV21-1 is an annotated pseudogene. The CDR3 totals 16 residues. The chain's CDR3 is CASSKDLGSSYNEQFF. In nucleotides, the CDR3 is TGTGCCAGCAGCAAAGATTTAGGGAGCTCCTACAATGAGCAGTTCTTC.

The chain links TRBV11-2 to TRBJ1-5; D may be TRBD1 (5 bases). From germline, CDR1 is SGHAT and CDR2 FQNNGV. Trimming left V 1 base short and J 2 bases short, with 9 bases between. The CDR3 is 15 amino acids. The DNA of the CDR3 is TGTGCCAGCAGCTTAGGAAGGGGTGGCAATCAGCCCCAGCATTTT. Encoded protein: CASSLGRGGNQPQHF.

This clone appeared a single time. The junction and the germline gene differ at one end; a read error may be behind it. The chain combines TRBV7-7 with TRBJ2-1; 9 nucleotides match TRBD2. This CDR3 spans 16 amino acids. In germline, CDR1 is SSHAT, CDR2 FNYEAQ (reference sequence). This CDR3 is CASSLLGLASYNEQFF. DNA for the CDR3: TGTGCTAGCAGCTTGCTGGGACTAGCCTCCTACAATGAGCAGTTCTTC.